The present T cell receptor beta chain was sequenced within a study of control samples from healthy donors and cancer patients. Sequenced by immunoSEQ multiplex PCR; TCRdb stores in-frame clones only, minus some. Among around 55,000 clones listed, roughly 89% were seen once. This clone came up once. The sequenced sample was PBMCs. This receptor was obtained from a man in his forties with colorectal cancer.

CDR3 residues: CASSEYVGINEQFF. For the CDR3, the DNA is TGTGCCAGCAGTGAATACGTCGGGATCAATGAGCAGTTCTTC. V usage is TRBV2 and J usage is TRBJ2-1; D is perhaps TRBD2 (5 bases). The CDR3 runs 14 residues. Germline V lookup: CDR1 SNHLY, CDR2 FYNNEI. V lost 2 bases and J 6 bases, leaving 11 bases between the germline ends.